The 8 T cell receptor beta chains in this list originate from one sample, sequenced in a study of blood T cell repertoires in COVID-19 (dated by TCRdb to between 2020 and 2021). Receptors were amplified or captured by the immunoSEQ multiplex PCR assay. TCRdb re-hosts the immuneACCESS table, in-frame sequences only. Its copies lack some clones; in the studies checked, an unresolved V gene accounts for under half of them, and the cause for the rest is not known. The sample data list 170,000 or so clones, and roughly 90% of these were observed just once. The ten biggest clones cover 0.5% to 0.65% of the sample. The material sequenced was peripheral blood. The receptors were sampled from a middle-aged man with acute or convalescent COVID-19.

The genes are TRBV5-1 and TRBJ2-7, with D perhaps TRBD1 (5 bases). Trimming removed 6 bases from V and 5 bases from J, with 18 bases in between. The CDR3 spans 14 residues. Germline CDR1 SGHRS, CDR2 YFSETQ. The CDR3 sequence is CASTNGALSDEQYF. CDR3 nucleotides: TGCGCCAGCACTAATGGGGCCTTGTCCGACGAGCAGTACTTC.

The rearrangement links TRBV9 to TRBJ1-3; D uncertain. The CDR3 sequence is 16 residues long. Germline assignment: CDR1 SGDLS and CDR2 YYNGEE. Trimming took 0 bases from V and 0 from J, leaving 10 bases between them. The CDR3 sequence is CASSVGQSVSGNTIYF. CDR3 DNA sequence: TGTGCCAGCAGCGTAGGCCAGTCTGTCTCTGGAAACACCATATATTTT.

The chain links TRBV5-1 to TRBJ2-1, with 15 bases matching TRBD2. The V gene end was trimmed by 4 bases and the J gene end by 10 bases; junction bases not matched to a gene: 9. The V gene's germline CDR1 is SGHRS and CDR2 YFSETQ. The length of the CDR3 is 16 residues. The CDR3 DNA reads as TGCGCCAGCAGCCTCCGGACTAGCGGGGGGGCTGGGGAGCAGTTCTTC. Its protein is CASSLRTSGGAGEQFF. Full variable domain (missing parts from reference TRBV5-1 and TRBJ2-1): KAGVTQTPRYLIKTRGQQVTLSCSPISGHRSVSWYQQTPGQGLQFLFEYFSETQRNKGNFPGRFSGRQFSNSRSEMNVSTLELGDSALYLCASSLRTSGGAGEQFFGPGTRLTVL.

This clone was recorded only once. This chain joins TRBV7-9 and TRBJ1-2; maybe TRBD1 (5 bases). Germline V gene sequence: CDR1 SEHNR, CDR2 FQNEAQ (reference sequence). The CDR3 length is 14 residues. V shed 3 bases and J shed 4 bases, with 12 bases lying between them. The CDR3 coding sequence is TGTGCCAGCAGCTTTCGCAGACAGATCTATGGCTACACCTTC. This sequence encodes CASSFRRQIYGYTF.

CDR3 coding DNA: TGTGCCACCAGCCAATTTCAGCCCCAGCATTTT. Protein sequence: CATSQFQPQHF. The gene calls are TRBV24-1 and TRBJ1-5, with D uncertain. The germline CDR1 and CDR2 sequences are KGHDR and SFDVKD. V was cut by 7 bases and J by 6 bases, with 6 bases left in between. This CDR3 is 11 amino acids long.

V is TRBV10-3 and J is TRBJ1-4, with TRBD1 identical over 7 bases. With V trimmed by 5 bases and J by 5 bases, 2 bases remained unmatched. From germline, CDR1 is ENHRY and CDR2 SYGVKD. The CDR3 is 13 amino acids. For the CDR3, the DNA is TGTGCCATCAGTAGGGGACAGAATGAAAAACTGTTTTTT. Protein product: CAISRGQNEKLFF.

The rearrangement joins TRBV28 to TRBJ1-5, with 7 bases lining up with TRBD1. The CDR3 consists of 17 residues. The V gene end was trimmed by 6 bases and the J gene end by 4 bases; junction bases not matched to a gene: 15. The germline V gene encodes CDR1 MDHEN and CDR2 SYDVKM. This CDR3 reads CASRRKRDREQNQPQHF. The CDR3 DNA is TGTGCCAGCAGGAGAAAGAGAGACAGGGAGCAAAATCAGCCCCAGCATTTT.

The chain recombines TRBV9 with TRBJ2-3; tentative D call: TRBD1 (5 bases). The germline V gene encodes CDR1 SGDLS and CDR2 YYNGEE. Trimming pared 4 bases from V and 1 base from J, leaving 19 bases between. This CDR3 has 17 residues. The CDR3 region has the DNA TGTGCCAGCAGCCCCCGAGCCAGGGCTGGGGGCACAGATACGCAGTATTTT. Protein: CASSPRARAGGTDTQYF.